This T cell receptor (beta chain) was identified in a study of sequential checkpoint blockade in melanoma. Turning to the study itself: After nivolumab or ipilimumab alone, about two dozen patients had week-13 rebiopsies.

This clone was found a few times. The treatment was: randomized to nivolumab then ipilimumab (arm A) or the reverse (arm B). Sequencing used immunoSEQ multiplex PCR; TCRdb keeps in-frame clones, though not all of them. This sample has approximately 2,500 clones, with less than 30% found just once. This TCR was sampled from a human donor with melanoma. This specimen consisted of tumor tissue (inferred from file names), obtained from a patient given nivolumab and ipilimumab in sequence.

The CDR3 sequence: CASSLGSQYYTDTQYF. The DNA for the CDR3 is TGCGCCAGCAGCTTGGGTTCCCAGTACTACACAGATACGCAGTATTTT. The V gene is TRBV5-1, the J gene TRBJ2-3, with D uncertain. This CDR3 has 16 residues. Germline CDR1 reads SGHRS; CDR2 reads YFSETQ. V was shortened by 0 bases and J by 2 bases, with 13 bases between the two germline ends.